A single sample gave rise to the 12 T cell receptor beta chains below, sequenced in a study of blood T cell repertoires in COVID-19. TCRdb's copy holds only in-frame clones and misses some; the assay was immunoSEQ multiplex PCR. The table lists some 26,000 clones, approximately 82% of them singletons. Sequencing used peripheral blood. These receptors were obtained from a man aged 80 or over with active or convalescent COVID-19.

This chain links TRBV3-1 (or the pseudogene TRBV3-2) with TRBJ2-1; 7 nucleotides match TRBD1. The CDR3 runs 13 residues. Germline trimming cut 4 bases from V and 7 bases from J; bases unmatched to any gene: 4. CDR1 LGHDT and CDR2 YNNKEL come from the germline V gene (reference sequence). DNA of the CDR3: TGTGCCAGCAGCCCTGACAGGGATAATGAGCAGTTCTTC. Translation gives CASSPDRDNEQFF.

V gene TRBV11-2 combines with J gene TRBJ2-7; TRBD1 matches at 7 bases. From germline, CDR1 is SGHAT and CDR2 FQNNGV. Trimming took 6 bases from V and 3 from J; bases not matched to a gene: 8. This CDR3 contains 14 residues. The CDR3 region has the DNA TGTGCCAGCAGGACAGGGTCTGGGGGCTACGAGCAGTACTTC. This codes for CASRTGSGGYEQYF.

This CDR3 reads CASSYGQGNQPQHF. Here the CDR3 DNA reads TGTGCCAGCAGTTACGGACAGGGTAATCAGCCCCAGCATTTT. The V gene is TRBV6-6, the J gene TRBJ1-5; TRBD1 agrees at 8 bases. Germline assignment: CDR1 MNHNY and CDR2 SVGAGI (reference sequence). The V segment lost 2 bases and the J segment 4 bases; nucleotides outside the gene matches: 1. The CDR3 loop spans 14 amino acids.

The CDR3 here is CASSSQSGGVFYGYTF. CDR3 DNA sequence: TGTGCCAGCAGTTCCCAATCAGGGGGCGTTTTTTATGGCTACACCTTC. The chain couples TRBV28 to TRBJ1-2, with TRBD1 matching over 8 bases. Looked up from germline, CDR1 is MDHEN and CDR2 is SYDVKM. The length of the CDR3 is 16 residues. Unmatched junction bases numbered 12, after V lost 4 bases and J lost 5 bases.

The rearrangement joins TRBV5-5 to TRBJ1-2; no definite D call. CDR1 and CDR2 (germline): SGHKS, YYEKEE (reference sequence). The CDR3 contains 14 residues. The V end lost 4 bases, the J end lost 0 bases, and 10 bases lay between the germline ends. This chain's CDR3 is CASSRQDPNYGYTF. The CDR3 nucleotides are TGTGCCAGCAGCCGACAAGACCCTAACTATGGCTACACCTTC.

The chain uses TRBV3-1 (or the pseudogene TRBV3-2) and TRBJ1-5; D gene ambiguous. In germline, CDR1 is LGHDT, CDR2 YNNKEL (reference sequence). CDR3 length: 14 amino acids. V shed 1 base and J shed 0 bases, with 4 bases lying between them. In DNA form, the CDR3 reads TGTGCCAGCAGCCAAGCGTTTAGCAATCAGCCCCAGCATTTT. Translation gives CASSQAFSNQPQHF.

J is TRBJ2-7 and V is TRBV10-3; D gene uncertain. V gave up 0 bases and J gave up 9 bases, with 18 bases separating them. Germline CDR1 ENHRY, CDR2 SYGVKD. The CDR3 covers 15 residues. The CDR3 DNA sequence: TGTGCCATCAGTGAGTCAGTATCCGTTAGTGGTGCGCAGTACTTC. This codes for CAISESVSVSGAQYF.

This clone is a singleton in its sample. This sequence joins TRBV19 and TRBJ2-1; 14 bases fit TRBD2. The CDR3 has 18 amino acids. CDR1 is LNHDA, CDR2 SQIVND, per germline (reference sequence). The ends lost 3 bases at V and 8 bases at J; junction bases unmatched: 12. The CDR3 sequence: CASSMIPGLAGDSDEQFF. In nucleotides, the CDR3 is TGTGCCAGTAGTATGATTCCGGGACTAGCGGGAGATAGCGATGAGCAGTTCTTC.

The chain recombines TRBV12-5 with TRBJ1-2; D remains unclear. CDR1 and CDR2 (germline): LGHNT, FRNRAP. The CDR3 sequence is 12 residues long. Trimming pared 3 bases from V and 5 bases from J, leaving 7 bases between. DNA for the CDR3: TGTGCTAGTGGTTTTCCCCAATATGGCTACACCTTC. Its protein is CASGFPQYGYTF.

The J gene is TRBJ2-7, the V gene TRBV5-5, with 9 bases aligning to TRBD1. This CDR3 is 17 amino acids long. In germline, CDR1 is SGHKS, CDR2 YYEKEE (reference sequence). V lost 0 bases and J lost 0; bases outside the gene matches: 7. CDR3 loop: CASSLVSGTGTSYEQYF. Written as DNA, the CDR3 is TGTGCCAGCAGCTTGGTGTCCGGGACAGGGACCTCCTACGAGCAGTACTTC.

This rearrangement joins TRBV5-1 to TRBJ1-1, with D tentatively TRBD1 (5 bases). V was pared by 3 bases and J by 4 bases, with 13 bases between. The CDR3 totals 14 residues. Germline values: CDR1 SGHRS, CDR2 YFSETQ. The CDR3 sequence is CASSSGESGTEAFF. The CDR3 nucleotides are TGCGCCAGCAGCTCGGGGGAATCGGGCACTGAAGCTTTCTTT.

The chain's CDR3 is CASSSVRDRAAETQYF. The CDR3 DNA sequence: TGTGCCAGCAGCTCGGTCCGGGACAGGGCGGCGGAGACCCAGTACTTC. V usage is TRBV5-6 and J usage is TRBJ2-5; TRBD1 aligns across 9 bases. The germline V gene encodes CDR1 SGHDT and CDR2 YYEEEE. The junction had 11 bases not matched to a gene; V was cut back by 3 bases and J by 5 bases. The CDR3 has 16 residues.